The 15 T cell receptor beta chains below come from one sample, sequenced in a study of cytomegalovirus exposure and HLA in healthy donors. A multiplex PCR was run with 60 Vbeta primers and 13 Jbeta primers. Measured with immunoSEQ multiplex PCR; TCRdb has only the in-frame clones, and not every one. The table shows 150,000 to 200,000 clones, with around nine tenths occurring only once. Source material: PBMCs. All receptors come from a woman in her late teens or twenties in good health and CMV-seronegative.

This clone was recorded only once. The chain carries TRBV29-1 and TRBJ2-1; 9 bases are shared with TRBD1. CDR3 length: 15 amino acids. The J segment lost 4 bases and the V segment lost 2 bases, leaving 6 bases of the junction unmatched. Germline lookup yields CDR1 SQVTM and CDR2 ANQGSEA. In DNA form, the CDR3 reads TGCAGCGTTGAACTTGGGACAGGGTTTTACAATGAGCAGTTCTTC. Translated, it gives CSVELGTGFYNEQFF.

The chain employs TRBV27 and TRBJ1-5, with D maybe TRBD1 (5 bases). The CDR3 contains 13 residues. V was clipped by 5 bases and J by 2 bases, with 7 bases between them. Per the germline V gene, CDR1 is MNHEY and CDR2 is SMNVEV (reference sequence). The CDR3 region has the DNA TGTGCCAGCAGTGGGGGGGGCAATCAGCCCCAGCATTTT. Translation: CASSGGGNQPQHF.

This chain connects TRBV6-5 to TRBJ1-5; TRBD1 matches at 9 bases. This CDR3 has 14 amino acids. Germline V CDR1 and CDR2: MNHEY, SVGAGI. With 5 bases clipped from V and 5 bases from J, the junction kept 4 bases outside the gene matches. CDR3 sequence reads: CASSRTGGYQPQHF. In DNA, the CDR3 is TGTGCCAGCAGTCGAACAGGGGGCTATCAGCCCCAGCATTTT.

Comment on this clone: The sample contains more than one DNA sequence encoding this CDR3. The rearrangement uses TRBV11-3 and TRBJ1-2, with 7 positions matching TRBD1. V was clipped by 3 bases and J by 1 base; unmatched bases: 2. CDR1 and CDR2 from the germline V gene are SGHNT and YENEEA. The CDR3 covers 14 residues. The CDR3 DNA is TGTGCCAGCAGCTTGGGGGACAGTAACTATGGCTACACCTTC. Translating it yields CASSLGDSNYGYTF.

V usage is TRBV7-9 and J usage is TRBJ1-4; tentatively, D is TRBD1 (5 bases). Germline assignment: CDR1 SEHNR and CDR2 FQNEAQ (reference sequence). This CDR3 comprises 13 residues. Trimming stripped 5 bases from V and 7 bases from J, with 11 bases between. This CDR3 is CASSPGAGEKLFF. Here the CDR3 DNA reads TGTGCCAGCAGCCCTGGGGCAGGTGAAAAACTGTTTTTT.

The chain combines TRBV10-2 with TRBJ1-4; D is unclear. The CDR3 length is 16 residues. Germline loops: CDR1 WSHSY, CDR2 SAAADI. With 3 bases removed from V and 1 base from J, the gap between germline ends came to 12 bases. Written as DNA, the CDR3 is TGCGCCAGCAGTGAACGAGAGGGAATAACTAATGAAAAACTGTTTTTT. The encoded protein is CASSEREGITNEKLFF.

The rearrangement joins TRBV7-9 to TRBJ2-1; D ambiguous. The V and J ends lost 1 base and 10 bases respectively, with 8 bases between them. Germline-derived CDR1 and CDR2 are SEHNR and FQNEAQ (reference sequence). The CDR3 runs 12 residues. The DNA for the CDR3 is TGTGCCAGCAGCTTAGAGTCCACAGAGCAGTTCTTC. It codes for CASSLESTEQFF.

V gene TRBV4-1 combines with J gene TRBJ2-3, with D perhaps TRBD2 (5 bases). From germline, CDR1 is MGHRA and CDR2 YSYEKL. Between the trimmed V and J ends, which lost 0 bases and 8 bases, there was a span of 12 bases. The CDR3 loop spans 14 amino acids. CDR3 region: CASSQEWGRGTQYF. The CDR3 DNA reads TGCGCCAGCAGCCAAGAGTGGGGTCGGGGTACGCAGTATTTT.

This sequence joins TRBV6-1 and TRBJ2-7; D perhaps matches TRBD2 (7 bases). Germline loops: CDR1 MNHNS, CDR2 SASEGT. The CDR3 runs 15 residues. Trimming left V 6 bases short and J 6 bases short, with 21 bases between. The CDR3 protein is CASSLEPGGWAEQYF. In DNA form, the CDR3 reads TGTGCCAGCAGCCTTGAGCCGGGGGGCTGGGCCGAGCAGTACTTC.

This rearrangement joins TRBV5-1 to TRBJ1-4; 10 bases agree with TRBD1. Germline V gives CDR1 SGHRS, CDR2 YFSETQ. With 4 bases clipped from V and 9 bases from J, the junction kept 9 bases outside the gene matches. The CDR3 is made up of 15 amino acids. This CDR3 is CASSSYGTGDQKLFF. For the CDR3, the DNA is TGCGCCAGCAGCAGCTACGGGACAGGGGATCAAAAACTGTTTTTT. The complete variable domain, with remaining parts taken from reference TRBV5-1 and TRBJ1-4, reads KAGVTQTPRYLIKTRGQQVTLSCSPISGHRSVSWYQQTPGQGLQFLFEYFSETQRNKGNFPGRFSGRQFSNSRSEMNVSTLELGDSALYLCASSSYGTGDQKLFFGSGTQLSVL.

As regards this clone: Other nucleotide sequences from this sample produce the same CDR3. The chain recombines TRBV4-1 with TRBJ2-3; the match to TRBD2 covers 11 bases. Germline V lookup: CDR1 MGHRA, CDR2 YSYEKL. With V trimmed by 0 bases and J by 1 base, 0 bases remained unmatched. This CDR3 spans 16 amino acids. The CDR3 spells CASSQELAGGTDTQYF. The CDR3 bases are TGCGCCAGCAGCCAAGAACTAGCGGGGGGCACAGATACGCAGTATTTT.

The V gene is TRBV6-1, the J gene TRBJ2-7; 9 bases line up with TRBD2. CDR1 and CDR2 (germline): MNHNS, SASEGT. The CDR3 spans 15 residues. Trimming removed 6 bases from V and 2 bases from J; junction bases left unmatched: 8. Here the CDR3 reads CASSDLAGAAYEQYF. CDR3 nucleotide sequence: TGTGCCAGCAGCGATTTAGCGGGAGCGGCCTACGAGCAGTACTTC.

The V and J genes are TRBV5-1 and TRBJ2-3, with D hard to call. This CDR3 is 14 amino acids long. Between the trimmed V and J ends, which lost 0 bases and 3 bases, there was a span of 8 bases. CDR1 is SGHRS, CDR2 YFSETQ, per germline. The CDR3 sequence is CASSLAIMTDTQYF. Here the CDR3 DNA reads TGCGCCAGCAGCTTGGCCATCATGACAGATACGCAGTATTTT.

V gene TRBV5-6 combines with J gene TRBJ1-2; the match to TRBD1 covers 12 bases. In germline, CDR1 is SGHDT, CDR2 YYEEEE. V lost 4 bases, J lost 4 bases, and 8 bases stayed unmatched. The length of the CDR3 is 16 residues. CDR3 region: CASSAGTGGDLYGYTF. The DNA of the CDR3 is TGTGCCAGCAGCGCGGGGACAGGGGGCGACCTCTATGGCTACACCTTC.

The chain joins TRBV6-1 to TRBJ1-6, with D perhaps TRBD1 (6 bases). CDR1 is MNHNS, CDR2 SASEGT, per germline. The CDR3 sequence is 14 residues long. With 7 bases removed from V and 12 bases from J, the gap between germline ends came to 19 bases. The CDR3 loop reads CASKGGDTGLPLHF. DNA of the CDR3: TGTGCCAGCAAGGGGGGGGACACGGGTCTACCCCTCCACTTT.